These 24 T cell receptor beta chains were all obtained from the same sample, sequenced in a study of identical twins. TCRdb re-derived calls from the 5' RACE reads in MiXCR, one entry per CDR3 protein. The sample yields more than 400,000 distinct CDR3 sequences, 15% seen once. This sample also belongs to another study, concerning yellow fever vaccine responses in identical twins.

Sequencing was performed on CD4+ T cells sorted from blood. The receptors shown here come from a woman aged 18-29 years in good health.

This chain's CDR3 is CAISVGRYEQYF. The CDR3, as DNA: TGTGCCATCAGTGTGGGCAGATACGAGCAGTACTTC. The V gene is TRBV10-3, the J gene TRBJ2-7; D call uncertain. The CDR3 sequence is 12 residues long. Germline loops: CDR1 ENHRY, CDR2 SYGVKD. V shed 4 bases and J shed 4 bases, with 8 bases lying between them.

The gene calls are TRBV20-1 and TRBJ2-7; 11 nucleotides align to TRBD2. Germline CDR1 is DFQATT and CDR2 is SNEGSKA (reference sequence). Unmatched junction bases numbered 9, after V lost 3 bases and J lost 5 bases. The length of the CDR3 is 15 residues. The CDR3 nucleotides are TGCAGTGCTAGGGGGGGACTAGCGGTTTTTAACGAGCAGTACTTC. It specifies CSARGGLAVFNEQYF.

This clonotype was counted between two and nine times. The chain combines TRBV29-1 with TRBJ1-1; no definite D call. Germline CDR1 reads SQVTM; CDR2 reads ANQGSEA. V was trimmed by 6 bases and J by 1 base, leaving 12 bases between them. The CDR3 spans 13 residues. The CDR3 DNA reads as TGCAGCGTATCCTCAACGGGGAACACTGAAGCTTTCTTT. It codes for CSVSSTGNTEAFF.

The chain recombines TRBV12-3 or TRBV12-4 with TRBJ1-2, with D possibly matching TRBD1 (5 bases). V lost 6 bases and J lost 10, with 15 bases in between. The CDR3 loop spans 12 amino acids. CDR3 sequence reads: CASSGTASAYTF. The CDR3 DNA reads TGTGCCAGCAGCGGGACTGCATCTGCCTACACCTTC.

The V gene is TRBV5-1, the J gene TRBJ2-6; no clear D gene. Germline V gene lookup returns CDR1 SGHRS and CDR2 YFSETQ. V was pared by 7 bases and J by 0 bases, with 5 bases between. The CDR3 has 13 amino acids. The CDR3 here is CASAISGANVLTF. The CDR3 DNA sequence: TGCGCCAGCGCTATCTCTGGGGCCAACGTCCTGACTTTC.

This clonotype has just a few counts. J is TRBJ2-5 and V is TRBV5-1; TRBD1 aligns across 7 bases. CDR1 SGHRS and CDR2 YFSETQ come from the germline V gene. This CDR3 spans 16 amino acids. Trimming at V came to 3 bases and at J to 2 bases, leaving 10 bases not matched to a gene. Here the CDR3 reads CASSWGPGQIQETQYF. DNA for the CDR3: TGCGCCAGCAGCTGGGGACCGGGACAGATACAAGAGACCCAGTACTTC.

The chain is built from TRBV5-4 and TRBJ2-7, with 9 nucleotides matching TRBD1. With 4 bases clipped from V and 1 base from J, the junction kept 9 bases outside the gene matches. CDR1 SGHNT and CDR2 YYREEE come from the germline V gene (reference sequence). CDR3 length: 16 amino acids. The CDR3 spells CASSRGTGNPSYEQYF. DNA for the CDR3: TGTGCCAGCAGCCGAGGGACAGGGAACCCGTCCTACGAGCAGTACTTC.

This clonotype was recorded a few times. The chain couples TRBV7-9 to TRBJ2-3; D gene unclear. The CDR3 extends over 14 amino acids. The V end lost 5 bases, the J end lost 2 bases, and 11 bases lay between the germline ends. Germline CDR1 SEHNR, CDR2 FQNEAQ (reference sequence). Written as DNA, the CDR3 is TGTGCCAGCAGCCGGCGCGGTCACACAGATACGCAGTATTTT. Its translation: CASSRRGHTDTQYF.

This clonotype was observed a handful of times. This sequence joins TRBV5-6 and TRBJ1-1; D unresolved. This CDR3 is 14 amino acids long. Trimming took off 0 bases at V and 1 base at J, with 7 bases between the two ends. Per germline, CDR1 SGHDT and CDR2 YYEEEE. The CDR3 here is CASSLAPANTEAFF. DNA of the CDR3: TGTGCCAGCAGCTTGGCGCCGGCGAACACTGAAGCTTTCTTT. Supplemented by reference TRBV5-6 and TRBJ1-1, the full variable domain reads DAGVTQSPTHLIKTRGQQVTLRCSPKSGHDTVSWYQQALGQGPQFIFQYYEEEERQRGNFPDRFSGHQFPNYSSELNVNALLLGDSALYLCASSLAPANTEAFFGQGTRLTVV.

The chain combines TRBV20-1 with TRBJ2-2; 10 nucleotides match TRBD2. CDR3 length: 15 amino acids. In germline, CDR1 is DFQATT, CDR2 SNEGSKA (reference sequence). The J segment lost 5 bases and the V segment lost 0 bases, leaving 3 bases of the junction unmatched. CDR3 sequence: CSARDLAGVTGELFF. As DNA, the CDR3 is TGCAGTGCTAGAGACCTAGCGGGGGTTACCGGGGAGCTGTTTTTT.

In this sample, this clonotype turned up many times. The V and J genes are TRBV9 and TRBJ1-1, with a tentative D call TRBD1 (5 bases). Germline V gene sequence: CDR1 SGDLS, CDR2 YYNGEE. V lost 4 bases and J 0 bases, leaving 13 bases between the germline ends. The CDR3 totals 15 residues. The CDR3, as DNA: TGTGCCAGCAGCCCACAGTGGGGACTGAACACTGAAGCTTTCTTT. As protein: CASSPQWGLNTEAFF.

This clonotype came up a few times. The chain links TRBV7-2 to TRBJ1-2; tentative D call: TRBD1 (5 bases). The CDR3 runs to 14 residues. The germline CDR1 and CDR2 sequences are SGHTA and FQGNSA. The ends were cut back, 2 bases at V and 7 bases at J, with 14 bases in the middle. DNA of the CDR3: TGTGCCAGCAGCTTAATTCCCAGGGAATCTGGCTACACCTTC. Residues: CASSLIPRESGYTF.

The chain employs TRBV3-1 and TRBJ2-1, with TRBD2 identical over 9 bases. This CDR3 spans 15 amino acids. Trimming took 5 bases from V and 6 from J; bases not matched to a gene: 8. Germline V lookup: CDR1 LGHDT, CDR2 YNNKEL (reference sequence). CDR3 in DNA: TGTGCCAGCAGCAAATCTAGCGGGGAGGGCAATGAGCAGTTCTTC. Protein sequence: CASSKSSGEGNEQFF.

The DNA for the CDR3 is TGCGCCAGCAGCTTGGGATCGAGACAAGCCTACAATGAGCAGTTCTTC. Translated: CASSLGSRQAYNEQFF. V gene TRBV5-1 combines with J gene TRBJ2-1; D not certain. The CDR3 totals 16 residues. Deletions cut 0 bases from V and 2 bases from J, with 12 bases between. CDR1 is SGHRS, CDR2 YFSETQ, per germline.

The chain couples TRBV10-2 to TRBJ2-7; no firm D call. V lost 6 bases to trimming and J lost 9 bases, with 12 bases between them. Per germline, CDR1 WSHSY and CDR2 SAAADI. The CDR3 spans 11 residues. The CDR3 sequence is CASRRSGGQYF. The CDR3 bases are TGCGCCAGCAGGCGATCTGGTGGGCAGTACTTC.

V is TRBV28 and J is TRBJ1-1, with 9 bases lining up with TRBD1. The CDR3 is 17 amino acids. The J segment lost 4 bases and the V segment lost 8 bases, leaving 17 bases of the junction unmatched. Per germline, CDR1 MDHEN and CDR2 SYDVKM. The CDR3 sequence: CASGSPGQGFKGTEAFF. In nucleotides, the CDR3 is TGTGCCAGCGGGTCACCGGGACAGGGTTTCAAGGGCACTGAAGCTTTCTTT.

The V call is TRBV20-1, the J call TRBJ1-1; D is perhaps TRBD1 (5 bases). Germline V gene sequence: CDR1 DFQATT, CDR2 SNEGSKA (reference sequence). The length of the CDR3 is 14 residues. Trimming removed 4 bases from V and 0 bases from J, with 12 bases in between. The chain's CDR3 is CSAKAGHMNTEAFF. CDR3 nucleotide sequence: TGCAGTGCTAAAGCCGGACACATGAACACTGAAGCTTTCTTT.

This clonotype showed up just a few times. The chain carries TRBV12-3 or TRBV12-4 and TRBJ2-4; D possibly corresponds to TRBD1 (6 bases). V was pared by 1 base and J by 3 bases, with 16 bases between. This CDR3 is 17 amino acids long. This chain's CDR3 is CASSLGTASLVKNIQYF. The CDR3 nucleotides read TGTGCCAGCAGTTTAGGGACAGCTTCTTTGGTCAAAAACATTCAGTACTTC.

The rearrangement links TRBV7-2 to TRBJ2-3, with D perhaps matching TRBD2 (6 bases). The ends were cut back, 5 bases at V and 0 bases at J, with 18 bases in the middle. The length of the CDR3 is 17 residues. CDR1 is SGHTA and CDR2 is FQGNSA in the germline V gene. The CDR3 bases are TGTGCCAGCAGCCTTAGCGGCAGGAAAACTAGCACAGATACGCAGTATTTT. It specifies CASSLSGRKTSTDTQYF.

This clonotype was counted only a few times. The V and J genes are TRBV12-3 or TRBV12-4 and TRBJ1-1; the D gene is possibly TRBD1 (5 bases). V dropped 3 bases and J dropped 7 bases, with 9 bases sitting between them. The CDR3 is 12 residues long. CDR3 in DNA: TGTGCCAGCAGTTTCAGGGAGAGTGAAGCTTTCTTT. Amino acid sequence: CASSFRESEAFF.

This clonotype was observed at least ten times. The rearrangement uses TRBV18 and TRBJ2-7; 8 nucleotides line up with TRBD1. The length of the CDR3 is 15 residues. The germline V gene has CDR1 KGHSH and CDR2 LQKENI. V was clipped by 8 bases and J by 3 bases; unmatched bases: 12. CDR3 protein: CASSPRTGSSYEQYF. The CDR3 nucleotides are TGTGCCAGCAGCCCCCGGACAGGGTCGAGCTACGAGCAGTACTTC. The whole variable domain, remainder taken from reference TRBV18 and TRBJ2-7, is NAGVMQNPRHLVRRRGQEARLRCSPMKGHSHVYWYRQLPEEGLKFMVYLQKENIIDESGMPKERFSAEFPKEGPSILRIQQVVRGDSAAYFCASSPRTGSSYEQYFGPGTRLTVT.

This chain links TRBV10-3 with TRBJ2-5, with D hard to call. V was trimmed by 7 bases and J by 5 bases, leaving 11 bases between them. CDR3 length equals 12 residues. The germline V gene has CDR1 ENHRY and CDR2 SYGVKD. The CDR3 bases are TGTGCCATCAACGATGGTGAGGAGACCCAGTACTTC. It translates to CAINDGEETQYF.

This clonotype was observed a handful of times. V and J are TRBV5-1 and TRBJ1-1, with D hard to call. CDR3 length: 13 amino acids. Germline CDR1 is SGHRS and CDR2 is YFSETQ. The V gene lost 4 bases and the J gene lost 1 base, with 8 bases spanning the gap. This CDR3 reads CASSITQNTEAFF. In DNA form, the CDR3 reads TGCGCCAGCAGCATCACCCAGAACACTGAAGCTTTCTTT. The whole variable domain, filled in from reference TRBV5-1 and TRBJ1-1, reads KAGVTQTPRYLIKTRGQQVTLSCSPISGHRSVSWYQQTPGQGLQFLFEYFSETQRNKGNFPGRFSGRQFSNSRSEMNVSTLELGDSALYLCASSITQNTEAFFGQGTRLTVV.

The V and J genes are TRBV7-8 and TRBJ2-1, with 9 bases lining up with TRBD1. Germline loops: CDR1 SGHVS, CDR2 FQNEAQ. With 5 bases clipped from V and 8 bases from J, the junction kept 4 bases outside the gene matches. The CDR3 spans 13 residues. CDR3 nucleotide sequence: TGTGCCAGCAGCCGACGACAGGGGGATGAGCAGTTCTTC. Its protein is CASSRRQGDEQFF.